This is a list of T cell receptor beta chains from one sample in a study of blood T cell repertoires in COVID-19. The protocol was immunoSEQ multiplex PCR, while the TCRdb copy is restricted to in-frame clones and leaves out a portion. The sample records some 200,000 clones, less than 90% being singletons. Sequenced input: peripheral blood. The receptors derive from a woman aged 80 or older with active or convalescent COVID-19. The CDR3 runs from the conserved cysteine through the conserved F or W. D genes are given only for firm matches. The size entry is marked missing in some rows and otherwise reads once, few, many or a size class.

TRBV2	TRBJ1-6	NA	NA	CASSEGPRDYNSPLHF	TGTGCCAGCAGTGAGGGCCCTCGGGACTATAATTCACCCCTCCACTTT
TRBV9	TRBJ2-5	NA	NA	CASSVGGGLETQYF	TGTGCCAGCAGCGTAGGGGGGGGCCTGGAGACCCAGTACTTC
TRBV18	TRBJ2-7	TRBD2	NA	CASSPGGEMAYEQYF	TGTGCCAGCTCACCTGGGGGGGAGATGGCCTACGAGCAGTACTTC
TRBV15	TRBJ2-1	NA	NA	CATSRDMSPVSNEQFF	TGTGCCACCAGCAGAGATATGTCACCGGTGTCGAATGAGCAGTTCTTC
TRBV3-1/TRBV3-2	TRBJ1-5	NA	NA	CASSQAGDQPQHF	TGTGCCAGCAGCCAAGCGGGGGATCAGCCCCAGCATTTT
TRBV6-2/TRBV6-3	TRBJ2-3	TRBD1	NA	CASSPSIADRGRTDTQYF	TGTGCCAGCAGCCCCTCTATTGCGGACAGGGGGCGAACAGATACGCAGTATTTT
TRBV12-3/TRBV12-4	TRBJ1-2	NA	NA	CASGTGYGYTF	TGTGCCAGCGGAACAGGGTATGGCTACACCTTC
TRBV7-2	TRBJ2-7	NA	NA	CASSPLAVSYEQYF	TGTGCCAGCAGCCCTCTCGCGGTGTCCTACGAGCAGTACTTC
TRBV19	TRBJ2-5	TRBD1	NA	CASSITGVGETQYF	TGTGCCAGTAGTATTACAGGGGTCGGGGAGACCCAGTACTTC
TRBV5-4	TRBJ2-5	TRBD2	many	CASSPAVGGAVETQYF	TGTGCCAGCAGCCCTGCGGTCGGGGGGGCCGTGGAGACCCAGTACTTC
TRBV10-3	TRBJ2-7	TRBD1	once	CAIRPGQGNEQYF	TGTGCCATCAGGCCGGGACAGGGGAACGAGCAGTACTTC
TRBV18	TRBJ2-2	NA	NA	CASSPSRSGELFF	TGTGCCAGCTCTCCGAGCAGGTCCGGGGAGCTGTTTTTT
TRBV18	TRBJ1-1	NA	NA	CASSNQGGAVTEAFF	TGTGCCAGCTCTAACCAGGGAGGGGCGGTCACTGAAGCTTTCTTT
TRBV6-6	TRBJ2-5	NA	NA	CASSYMMMGGQETQYF	TGTGCCAGCAGTTATATGATGATGGGAGGTCAAGAGACCCAGTACTTC
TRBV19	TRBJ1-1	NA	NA	CASSIAGGTEAFF	TGTGCCAGTAGTATAGCGGGGGGTACTGAAGCTTTCTTT
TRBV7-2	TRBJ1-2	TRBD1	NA	CASSAQGARYYGYTF	TGTGCCAGCAGCGCTCAGGGGGCGAGGTACTATGGCTACACCTTC
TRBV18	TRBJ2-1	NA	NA	CASSPPSRGYNEQFF	TGTGCCAGCTCACCACCGAGCCGAGGATACAATGAGCAGTTCTTC
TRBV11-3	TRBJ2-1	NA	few	CASSLSFGYNEQFF	TGTGCCAGCAGCTTATCTTTCGGTTACAATGAGCAGTTCTTC
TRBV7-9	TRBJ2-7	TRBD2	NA	CASSFSSREPSAYEQYF	TGTGCCAGCAGCTTTTCCTCGCGGGAGCCATCAGCCTACGAGCAGTACTTC
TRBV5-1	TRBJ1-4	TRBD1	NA	CASSLGDRNNEKLFF	TGCGCCAGCAGCTTGGGGGACAGGAATAATGAAAAACTGTTTTTT
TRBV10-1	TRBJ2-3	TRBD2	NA	CASPWASGTLSTDTQYF	TGCGCCAGCCCATGGGCTAGCGGGACCCTTTCTACAGATACGCAGTATTTT
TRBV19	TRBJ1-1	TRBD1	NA	CASSILTGVITEAFF	TGTGCCAGTAGTATATTAACAGGGGTGATCACTGAAGCTTTCTTT